The clone carrying this T cell receptor (beta chain) has a handful of counts. The antigen remains undetermined. The use of a sample-barcoded 5' primer and a J-beta primer mix characterized a second PCR of roughly 7 to 12 cycles. MiXCR, run by TCRdb on the 5' RACE reads, gives a single entry per CDR3 protein. The sample contains approximately 1.5 million distinct CDR3 sequences, around 36% of which appear only once. The sample comes from a study of blood T cells in healthy people across ages. Study results and caveats: More naive CD4+ cells and higher diversity marked long-lived donors relative to aged donors.

Sequencing input: blood. The sequence was obtained from a woman aged 25 to 39 in good health.

This chain's CDR3 is CASSFSRVSSYEQYF. The CDR3 DNA sequence: TGTGCCAGCAGTTTCTCCCGGGTTAGCTCCTACGAGCAGTACTTC. This chain links TRBV28 with TRBJ2-7; D unclear. This CDR3 is 15 amino acids long. V dropped 3 bases and J dropped 0 bases, with 12 bases sitting between them. Germline V gene lookup returns CDR1 MDHEN and CDR2 SYDVKM.